The 13 T cell receptor beta chains reported below all come from one sample, sequenced in a study of PD-1 blockade in classical Hodgkin lymphoma. TCRdb keeps only in-frame clones here, not all; method: immunoSEQ multiplex PCR. The data contain roughly 150,000 clones, around 84% of them singletons. Brentuximab vedotin exposure varied, and every patient relapsed after autologous stem cell transplantation. The sequencing here drew on peripheral blood mononuclear cells (PBMCs), taken before the second cycle of nivolumab. The source of these receptors is a human donor with classical Hodgkin lymphoma.

The chain combines TRBV7-6 with TRBJ1-6; D remains unclear. The length of the CDR3 is 13 residues. The V gene's germline CDR1 is SGHVS and CDR2 FNYEAQ. V lost 5 bases, J lost 7 bases, and 9 bases lay in between. CDR3 DNA sequence: TGTGCCAGCAGCATACAGCGGAATTCACCCCTCCACTTT. It translates to CASSIQRNSPLHF. The whole variable domain, remainder taken from reference TRBV7-6 and TRBJ1-6, is GAGVSQSPRYKVTKRGQDVALRCDPISGHVSLYWYRQALGQGPEFLTYFNYEAQQDKSGLPNDRFSAERPEGSISTLTIQRTEQRDSAMYRCASSIQRNSPLHFGNGTRLTVT.

The V gene is TRBV7-3, the J gene TRBJ2-1, with D perhaps matching TRBD2 (6 bases). CDR1 SGHTA and CDR2 FQGTGA come from the germline V gene. This CDR3 region has 15 residues. Trimming removed 5 bases from V and 2 bases from J, with 13 bases in between. CDR3 nucleotides: TGTGCCAGCAGCACGACCGGGGGTCCCTACAATGAGCAGTTCTTC. Residues: CASSTTGGPYNEQFF.

Only a few counts were recorded for this clone. The gene calls are TRBV6-1 and TRBJ1-5; no clear D gene. The CDR3 length is 12 residues. Trimming cost V 6 bases and J 5 bases, with 8 bases left between them. CDR1 is MNHNS, CDR2 SASEGT, per germline. This chain's CDR3 is CASRGFDQPQHF. The DNA for the CDR3 is TGTGCCAGCAGGGGTTTCGATCAGCCCCAGCATTTT.

The V call is TRBV6-5, the J call TRBJ2-1, with D perhaps being TRBD1 or TRBD2 (5 bases each). Germline CDR1 and CDR2: MNHEY and SVGAGI. This CDR3 contains 15 residues. The ends were cut back, 6 bases at V and 6 bases at J, with 18 bases in the middle. The CDR3 nucleotides read TGTGCCAGCAGCCCGAGACGGGGCCCCTTCAATGAGCAGTTCTTC. Protein: CASSPRRGPFNEQFF.

The chain combines TRBV6-1 with TRBJ1-2, with no clear D. Germline lookup yields CDR1 MNHNS and CDR2 SASEGT. V lost 1 base, J lost 0 bases, and 12 bases lay in between. The CDR3 is made up of 16 amino acids. CDR3 sequence: CASSEGGLGPNYGYTF. The CDR3 DNA reads TGTGCCAGCAGTGAAGGTGGGCTTGGCCCTAACTATGGCTACACCTTC.

V gene TRBV28 combines with J gene TRBJ2-3; the D is unclear. The CDR3 runs to 15 residues. Trimming stripped 3 bases from V and 3 bases from J, with 13 bases between. Germline CDR1 reads MDHEN; CDR2 reads SYDVKM. Here the CDR3 reads CASSFSGSRTDTQYF. The CDR3 DNA reads as TGTGCCAGCAGTTTCTCTGGTAGCCGGACAGATACGCAGTATTTT.

The chain is built from TRBV9 and TRBJ2-2, with 11 bases that match TRBD2. CDR1 SGDLS and CDR2 YYNGEE come from the germline V gene. Trimming took 0 bases from V and 7 from J; bases not matched to a gene: 5. The CDR3 runs 16 residues. This chain's CDR3 is CASSVDSGGAIGELFF. For the CDR3, the DNA is TGTGCCAGCAGCGTAGATAGCGGGGGGGCCATCGGGGAGCTGTTTTTT.

The chain carries TRBV4-3 and TRBJ2-7; possibly TRBD2 for D (6 bases). This CDR3 has 14 amino acids. V gave up 0 bases and J gave up 4 bases, with 10 bases separating them. CDR1 is LGHNA and CDR2 is YSLEER in the germline V gene. CDR3: CASSQDGGPYEQYF. The CDR3 DNA sequence: TGCGCCAGCAGCCAAGACGGGGGACCTTACGAGCAGTACTTC.

The chain joins TRBV5-1 to TRBJ2-1, with TRBD2 identical over 8 bases. Trimming took 3 bases from V and 9 from J; bases not matched to a gene: 11. The germline CDR1 and CDR2 sequences are SGHRS and YFSETQ. This CDR3 has 15 amino acids. CDR3 region: CASSSLGVAGGEQFF. CDR3 bases: TGCGCCAGCAGCTCCCTCGGGGTTGCGGGGGGTGAGCAGTTCTTC.

V usage is TRBV5-1 and J usage is TRBJ2-3; TRBD2 matches 11 bases. In germline, CDR1 is SGHRS, CDR2 YFSETQ. Germline trimming cut 3 bases from V and 2 bases from J; bases unmatched to any gene: 8. The CDR3 totals 17 residues. The DNA for the CDR3 is TGCGCCAGCAGCTCAACACTAGCGGGGGCCCTCACAGATACGCAGTATTTT. This encodes CASSSTLAGALTDTQYF.

The chain joins TRBV9 to TRBJ2-3, with 8 positions matching TRBD1. In germline, CDR1 is SGDLS, CDR2 YYNGEE. The CDR3 consists of 15 residues. The V gene end was trimmed by 3 bases and the J gene end by 5 bases; junction bases not matched to a gene: 8. The DNA for the CDR3 is TGTGCCAGCAGCGCCGGACAGGGCTTATTAGATACGCAGTATTTT. Its translation is CASSAGQGLLDTQYF.

The J gene is TRBJ2-3, the V gene TRBV9; D possibly matches TRBD1 or TRBD2 (5 bases each). The V gene lost 3 bases and the J gene lost 4 bases, with 12 bases spanning the gap. The CDR3 is 14 amino acids. Per germline, CDR1 SGDLS and CDR2 YYNGEE. The CDR3 sequence: CASSGRQGPDTQYF. As DNA, the CDR3 is TGTGCCAGCAGCGGGAGGCAGGGCCCAGATACGCAGTATTTT. Full variable domain (missing parts from reference TRBV9 and TRBJ2-3): DSGVTQTPKHLITATGQRVTLRCSPRSGDLSVYWYQQSLDQGLQFLIQYYNGEERAKGNILERFSAQQFPDLHSELNLSSLELGDSALYFCASSGRQGPDTQYFGPGTRLTVL.

The chain combines TRBV7-3 with TRBJ2-3; 9 positions match TRBD2. V shed 4 bases, J shed 6 bases, and the junction held 20 bases outside the gene matches. Germline assignment: CDR1 SGHTA and CDR2 FQGTGA. CDR3 length: 19 amino acids. In nucleotides, the CDR3 is TGTGCCAGCAGCTCACACTTCGGTGGGGCGGGAGGGCCCAGGGATACGCAGTATTTT. As protein: CASSSHFGGAGGPRDTQYF. The entire variable domain, with the rest obtained from reference TRBV7-3 and TRBJ2-3, is as follows: GAGVSQTPSNKVTEKGKYVELRCDPISGHTALYWYRQSLGQGPEFLIYFQGTGAADDSGLPNDRFFAVRPEGSVSTLKIQRTERGDSAVYLCASSSHFGGAGGPRDTQYFGPGTRLTVL.